A selection of T cell receptor beta chains follows, all from one sample in a study of neurological immune-mediated disorders. TCRdb analysed the 5' RACE reads with MiXCR anew, one entry per CDR3 protein. The repertoire consists of 87,000 or so distinct CDR3 sequences, with roughly 4% occurring once and the leading ten covering around 5.5%. Material: PBMCs. These receptors came from a woman in her late teens or twenties with multiple sclerosis. CDR3s include the opening cysteine and the closing phenylalanine or tryptophan. Each record gives: D gene, V gene, J gene, clone size, CDR3 DNA, CDR3 protein. A D gene is named only where the DNA matches it firmly. Clone sizes are shown as once, few, many, or a class for an expanded clone.

NA	TRBV5-8	TRBJ2-2	many	TGTGCCAGCAGCGGGATGGGCGCTCCCGGGGAGCTGTTTTTT	CASSGMGAPGELFF
NA	TRBV7-6	TRBJ2-2	many	TGTGCCAGCAGCTTAAAGCGCACCGGGGAGCTGTTTTTT	CASSLKRTGELFF
NA	TRBV19	TRBJ2-1	many	TGTGCCAGTATAGGGCTACGCTACAATGAGCAGTTCTTC	CASIGLRYNEQFF
NA	TRBV12-3/TRBV12-4	TRBJ2-2	few	TGTGCCAGCACCCCCGGCCCTTCGGGCACCGGGGAGCTGTTTTTT	CASTPGPSGTGELFF
TRBD1	TRBV6-2/TRBV6-3	TRBJ1-5	many	TGTGCCAGCACCATAACAGGGGGTAGCAATCAGCCCCAGCATTTT	CASTITGGSNQPQHF
NA	TRBV6-5	TRBJ1-6	many	TGTGCCAGCAGACGGACACCAACCAGCCCAATTTCACCCCTCCACTTT	CASRRTPTSPISPLHF
NA	TRBV7-9	TRBJ2-5	many	TGTGCCAGCAGCTTATATGGGGGAGAGACCCAGTACTTC	CASSLYGGETQYF
NA	TRBV4-2	TRBJ1-3	few	TGTGCCAGCAGCCAGGGGGAAGGCAGGGGTACCCGAAACACCATATATTTT	CASSQGEGRGTRNTIYF
NA	TRBV7-9	TRBJ2-2	many	TGTGCCAGCAAACAGCAGCCAAACACCGGGGAGCTGTTTTTT	CASKQQPNTGELFF
TRBD1	TRBV9	TRBJ2-3	many	TGTGCCAGCAGCGTACGACAGGGGGCCTCAGATACGCAGTATTTT	CASSVRQGASDTQYF
NA	TRBV6-6	TRBJ1-2	many	TGTGCCAGCAGTTACCCAACAAAAATTACAGGGAACTATGGCTACACCTTC	CASSYPTKITGNYGYTF
NA	TRBV12-3/TRBV12-4	TRBJ1-1	many	TGTGCCAGCAGTCCCGCGGGCGCGGGGACTGAAGCTTTCTTT	CASSPAGAGTEAFF
NA	TRBV6-6	TRBJ2-3	many	TGTGCCAGCAGTTACCGTCCGGATACGCAGTATTTT	CASSYRPDTQYF
NA	TRBV7-2	TRBJ1-3	many	TGTGCCAGCAGCTTAGGCAGGGTTAGGTCTGGAAACACCATATATTTT	CASSLGRVRSGNTIYF
NA	TRBV7-2	TRBJ1-5	many	TGTGCCAGCAGCTTAGTGGGACCGAATCAGCCCCAGCATTTT	CASSLVGPNQPQHF